The source of this T cell receptor beta chain is a study of blood T cell repertoires in COVID-19. Overall study: Acute and convalescent COVID-19 specimens originated in the United States, Italy and Spain. The cDNA or gDNA used as material had been derived from T cells, B-cell-depleted T cells, or PBMCs.

Original processing notes: Amplification from reference gene primers served as the basis for estimated nucleated cell counts. Clones were sequenced by immunoSEQ multiplex PCR, and TCRdb holds only the in-frame ones, with some missing. The V and J calls and the clone size are those of that table, but D and trimming were determined from the DNA. The table records fewer than 250,000 clones, about four fifths of them present only once. Germline-derived CDR1 and CDR2 are MNHNY and SVGAGI (reference sequence). The CDR3 spans 14 residues. Deletions cut 2 bases from V and 0 bases from J, with 8 bases between.

This sequence originates from a man aged 45-65 years with active or convalescent COVID-19. Material for sequencing was peripheral blood. The V and J genes are TRBV6-6 and TRBJ2-7; a weak D match, TRBD1 (6 bases). CDR3 protein: CASSYTGISYEQYF. The CDR3 DNA reads TGTGCCAGCAGTTACACAGGGATCTCCTACGAGCAGTACTTC.